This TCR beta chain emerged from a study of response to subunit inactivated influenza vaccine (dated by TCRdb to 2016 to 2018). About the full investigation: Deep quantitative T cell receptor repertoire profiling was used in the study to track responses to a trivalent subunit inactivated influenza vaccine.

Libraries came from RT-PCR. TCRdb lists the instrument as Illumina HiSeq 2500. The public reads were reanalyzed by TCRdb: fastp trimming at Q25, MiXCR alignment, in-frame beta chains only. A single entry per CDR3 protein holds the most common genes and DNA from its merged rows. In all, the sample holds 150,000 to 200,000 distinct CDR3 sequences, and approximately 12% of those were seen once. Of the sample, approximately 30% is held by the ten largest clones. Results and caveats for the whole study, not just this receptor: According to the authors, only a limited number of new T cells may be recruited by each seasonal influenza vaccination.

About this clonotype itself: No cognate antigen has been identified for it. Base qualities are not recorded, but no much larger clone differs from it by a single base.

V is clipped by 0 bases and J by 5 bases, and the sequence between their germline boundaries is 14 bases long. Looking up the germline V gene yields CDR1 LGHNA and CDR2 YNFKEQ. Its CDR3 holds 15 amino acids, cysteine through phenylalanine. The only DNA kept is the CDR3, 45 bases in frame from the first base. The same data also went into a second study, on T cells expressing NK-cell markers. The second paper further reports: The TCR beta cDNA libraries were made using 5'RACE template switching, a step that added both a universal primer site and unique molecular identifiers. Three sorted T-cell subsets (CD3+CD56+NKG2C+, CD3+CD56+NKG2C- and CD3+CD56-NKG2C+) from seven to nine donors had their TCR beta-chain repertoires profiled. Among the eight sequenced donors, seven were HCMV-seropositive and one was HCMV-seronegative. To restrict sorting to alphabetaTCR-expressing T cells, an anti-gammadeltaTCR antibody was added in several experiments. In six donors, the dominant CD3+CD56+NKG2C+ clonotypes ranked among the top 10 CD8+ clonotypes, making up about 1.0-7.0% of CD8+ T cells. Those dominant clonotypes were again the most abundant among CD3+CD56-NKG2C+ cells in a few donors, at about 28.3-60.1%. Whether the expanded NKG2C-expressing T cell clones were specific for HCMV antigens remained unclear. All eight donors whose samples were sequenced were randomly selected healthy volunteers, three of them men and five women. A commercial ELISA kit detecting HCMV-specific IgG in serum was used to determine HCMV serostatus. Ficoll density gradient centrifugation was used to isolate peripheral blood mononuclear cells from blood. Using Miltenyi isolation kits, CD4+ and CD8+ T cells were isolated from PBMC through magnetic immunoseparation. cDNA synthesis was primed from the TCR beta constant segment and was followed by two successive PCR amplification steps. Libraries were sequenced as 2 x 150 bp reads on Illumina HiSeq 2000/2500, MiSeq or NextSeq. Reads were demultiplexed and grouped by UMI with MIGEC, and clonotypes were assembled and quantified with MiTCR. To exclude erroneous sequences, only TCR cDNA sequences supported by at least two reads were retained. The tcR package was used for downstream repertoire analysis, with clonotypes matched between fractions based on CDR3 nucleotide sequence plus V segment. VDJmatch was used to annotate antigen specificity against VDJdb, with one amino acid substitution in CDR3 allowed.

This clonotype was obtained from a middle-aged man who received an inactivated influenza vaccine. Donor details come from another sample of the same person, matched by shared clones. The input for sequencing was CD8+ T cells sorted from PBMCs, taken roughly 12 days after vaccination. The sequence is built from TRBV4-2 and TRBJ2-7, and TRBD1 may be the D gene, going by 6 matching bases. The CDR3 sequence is CASSQEGALGDEQYF. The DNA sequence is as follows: TGTGCCAGCAGCCAAGAGGGGGCCTTAGGGGACGAGCAGTACTTC.